The source of this T cell receptor (beta chain) is a study of T cell repertoires in cytomegalovirus infection (dated by TCRdb to between 2018 and 2021). Some background on the complete study: Because public TCR beta signatures pointed to carriage of CMV infection together with the matching HLA type, the HLA type of each donor mattered for the analysis.

Paper-wide results and their limitations: The ex vivo response was dominated by HLA-C-restricted CMV-specific TCR beta clonotypes, which also provided the single most frequent clonotype in two of eight donors. Carriers of CMV infection plus the relevant HLA type were discriminated by the cumulative frequency of public TCR beta family members in the study cohort and in an independent roughly 380-donor cohort.

The junction carries 16 bases between V and J, which are trimmed by 5 bases and 0 bases respectively. From cysteine to phenylalanine, the CDR3 is 16 amino acids long. Only CDR3 DNA remains: 48 bases, in frame from the first base. CDR1 SGHTA and CDR2 FQGTGA were looked up in the germline V gene. Instrument on record: Illumina HiSeq 1500. TCRdb's own reprocessing of the public reads used fastp at Q25 and MiXCR and kept productive beta chains. One record per CDR3 amino acid sequence lists the most common genes and DNA. Here the sample has some 320,000 distinct CDR3 sequences; more than 8% occur a single time. The ten largest clonotypes hold about 4.5% of the sample. This clonotype appeared a few times. Its antigen is currently not known. Per-nucleotide qualities are absent, and no much larger clonotype sits a single base away.

Material: PBMCs. This receptor chain uses TRBV7-3 and TRBJ1-1, with a tentative D gene TRBD1 over 5 matching bases. This sequence originates from a human donor in good health (CMV status not recorded). Some clones in this sample may be carry-over from other donors' samples. The CDR3 protein sequence reads: CASSPTRTGMNTEAFF. The nucleotides read TGTGCCAGCAGCCCTACCCGAACAGGAATGAACACTGAAGCTTTCTTT.